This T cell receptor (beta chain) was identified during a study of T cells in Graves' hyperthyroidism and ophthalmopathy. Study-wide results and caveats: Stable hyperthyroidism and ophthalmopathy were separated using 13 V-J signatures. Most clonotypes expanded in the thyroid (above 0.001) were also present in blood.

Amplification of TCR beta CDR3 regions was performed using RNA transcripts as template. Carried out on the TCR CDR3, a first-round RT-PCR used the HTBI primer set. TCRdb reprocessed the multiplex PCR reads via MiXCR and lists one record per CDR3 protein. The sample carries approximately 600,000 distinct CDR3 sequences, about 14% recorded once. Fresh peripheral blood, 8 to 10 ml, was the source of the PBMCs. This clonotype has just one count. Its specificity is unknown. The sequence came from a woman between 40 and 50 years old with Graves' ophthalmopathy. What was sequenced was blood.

The CDR3 is CASSYSASAQSGEQYF. The CDR3 nucleotides read TGTGCCAGCAGTTACTCGGCTAGCGCCCAATCGGGTGAGCAGTACTTC. The gene calls are TRBV6-5 and TRBJ2-7, with D perhaps TRBD2 (6 bases). The CDR3 totals 16 residues. V lost 0 bases and J lost 7, with 19 bases in between. Germline V CDR1 and CDR2: MNHEY, SVGAGI.